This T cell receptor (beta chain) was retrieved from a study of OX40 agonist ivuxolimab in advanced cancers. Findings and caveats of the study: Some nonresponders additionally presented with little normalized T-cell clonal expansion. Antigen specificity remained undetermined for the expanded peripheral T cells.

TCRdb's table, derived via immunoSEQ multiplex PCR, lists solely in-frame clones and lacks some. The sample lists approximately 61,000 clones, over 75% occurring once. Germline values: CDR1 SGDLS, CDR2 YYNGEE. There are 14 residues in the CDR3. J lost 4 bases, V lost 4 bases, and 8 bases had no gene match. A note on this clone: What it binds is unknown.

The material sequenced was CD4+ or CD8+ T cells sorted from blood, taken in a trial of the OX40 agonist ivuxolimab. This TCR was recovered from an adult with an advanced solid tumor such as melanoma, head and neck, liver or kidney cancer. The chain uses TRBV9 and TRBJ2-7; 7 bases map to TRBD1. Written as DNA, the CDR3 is TGTGCCAGCAGCCGTCCCGGGACAGTTTACGAGCAGTACTTC. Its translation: CASSRPGTVYEQYF.